This entry describes one T cell receptor beta chain. Its antigen is not known. Primers included in the PCR were 60 Vbeta and 13 Jbeta primers. Sequencing was performed with immunoSEQ multiplex PCR; in TCRdb, only in-frame clones are kept and a portion is missing. The sample has 95,000 to 110,000 clones, around 76% seen once; the top ten hold 9% to 12%. This record belongs to a study of cytomegalovirus exposure and HLA in healthy donors. Overall study findings and caveats: The HLA-A and HLA-B alleles of most subjects were reportedly predicted accurately from TCR beta sequences.

Germline values: CDR1 SGHRS, CDR2 YFSETQ. The CDR3 runs to 14 residues. V lost 3 bases to trimming and J lost 5 bases, with 15 bases between them. The chain joins TRBV5-1 to TRBJ2-7, with D perhaps TRBD2 (6 bases). The sequence was collected from a woman aged 18-30 years in good health and CMV-seropositive. Sequenced: PBMCs. The CDR3 DNA sequence: TGCGCCAGCAGCTATTTATCGGGAGTAGACGAGCAGTACTTC. This gives the protein CASSYLSGVDEQYF.